The 4 T cell receptor beta chains below were found in one sample sequenced in a study of blood T cell repertoires in COVID-19. TCRdb's copy holds only in-frame clones and misses some; the assay was immunoSEQ multiplex PCR. The sample lists fewer than 200,000 clones, more than 75% occurring once. What was sequenced was PBMCs or T cells enriched from blood (not recorded which). The receptors here all came from a woman aged 45-65 years who had recovered from COVID-19.

The chain links TRBV5-6 to TRBJ2-7; D might be TRBD1 (5 bases). The CDR3 totals 14 residues. The germline V and J ends were trimmed by 1 base and 6 bases, with 14 bases remaining between them. Germline CDR1 SGHDT, CDR2 YYEEEE. The CDR3 DNA reads as TGTGCCAGCAGCTTGCTGGACATCCTCTCCGAGCAGTACTTC. This translates into CASSLLDILSEQYF.

The gene calls are TRBV10-2 and TRBJ2-7; 9 bases fit TRBD2. The germline CDR1 and CDR2 sequences are WSHSY and SAAADI. This CDR3 spans 14 amino acids. The junction had 8 bases not matched to a gene; V was cut back by 6 bases and J by 5 bases. For the CDR3, the DNA is TGCGCCAGCAGGTGGGCGGGAGGGGGCGACGAGCAGTACTTC. Translated, it gives CASRWAGGGDEQYF.

This clone is a singleton in its sample. The chain recombines TRBV19 with TRBJ1-1; 7 positions agree with TRBD1. The length of the CDR3 is 13 residues. The germline CDR1 and CDR2 sequences are LNHDA and SQIVND (reference sequence). Trimming cost V 5 bases and J 5 bases; bases outside gene matches: 5. The CDR3 coding sequence is TGTGCCAGTAGTCCGACAGGGTTTACTGAAGCTTTCTTT. Its protein is CASSPTGFTEAFF.

The V call is TRBV4-1, the J call TRBJ2-1; no firm D call. CDR3 length: 15 residues. Trimming shortened V by 0 bases and J by 4 bases, and 10 bases separated the two germline ends. The germline gives CDR1 MGHRA, CDR2 YSYEKL. The CDR3 nucleotides are TGCGCCAGCAGCCAAGACTCACTTCCGTACAATGAGCAGTTCTTC. It encodes CASSQDSLPYNEQFF.